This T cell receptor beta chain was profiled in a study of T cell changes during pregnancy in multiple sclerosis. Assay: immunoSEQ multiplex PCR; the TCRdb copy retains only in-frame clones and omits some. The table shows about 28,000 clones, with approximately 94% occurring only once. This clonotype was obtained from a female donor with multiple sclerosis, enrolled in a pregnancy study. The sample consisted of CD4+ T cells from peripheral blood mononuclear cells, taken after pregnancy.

In DNA form, the CDR3 reads TGTGCCAGCGGCGGGAGTCGTGAGACCCAGTACTTC. It yields the protein CASGGSRETQYF. V usage is TRBV7-2 and J usage is TRBJ2-5; TRBD2 aligns across 7 bases. This CDR3 has 12 residues. J gave up 5 bases and V 8 bases, and 5 bases lay outside the gene matches. CDR1 SGHTA and CDR2 FQGNSA come from the germline V gene. The whole variable domain, remainder taken from reference TRBV7-2 and TRBJ2-5, is GAGVSQSPSNKVTEKGKDVELRCDPISGHTALYWYRQSLGQGLEFLIYFQGNSAPDKSGLPSDRFSAERTGGSVSTLTIQRTQQEDSAVYLCASGGSRETQYFGPGTRLLVL.